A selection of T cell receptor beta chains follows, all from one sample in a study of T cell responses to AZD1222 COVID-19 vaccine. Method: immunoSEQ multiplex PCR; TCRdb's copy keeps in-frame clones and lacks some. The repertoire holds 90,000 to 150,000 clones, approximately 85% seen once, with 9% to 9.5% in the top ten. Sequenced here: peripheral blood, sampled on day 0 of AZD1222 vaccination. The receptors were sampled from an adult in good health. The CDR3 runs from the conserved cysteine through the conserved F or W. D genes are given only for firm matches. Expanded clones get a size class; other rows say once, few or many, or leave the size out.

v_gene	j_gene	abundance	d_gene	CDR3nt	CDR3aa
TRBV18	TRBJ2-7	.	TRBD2	TGTGCCAGCTCACCAAAGGGAGGGTTTTCCCACGAGCAGTACTTC	CASSPKGGFSHEQYF
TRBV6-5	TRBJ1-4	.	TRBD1	TGTGCCAGCACCGGACCGGGACAGGGGAATGAAAAACTGTTTTTT	CASTGPGQGNEKLFF
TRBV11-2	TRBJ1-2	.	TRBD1	TGTGCCAGCAGCTTGACAGGGGGAGGGCATGGCTACACCTTC	CASSLTGGGHGYTF
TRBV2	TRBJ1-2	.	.	TGTGCCAGCAGCATTTCTTATGGCTACACCTTC	CASSISYGYTF
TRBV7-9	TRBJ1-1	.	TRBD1	TGTGCCAGCAGCACACAGACAGGGGGGGAAGAAGCTTTCTTT	CASSTQTGGEEAFF
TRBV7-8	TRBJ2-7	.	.	TGTGCCAGCAGCCCAGACCCCCGGGGCGGAAACTTC	CASSPDPRGGNF
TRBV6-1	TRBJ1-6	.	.	TGTGCCAGCAGTGAGGGGAGCTCCTATAATTCACCCCTCCACTTT	CASSEGSSYNSPLHF
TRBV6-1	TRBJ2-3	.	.	TGTGCCAGCAGTGGACAGGAGGGCACAGATACGCAGTATTTT	CASSGQEGTDTQYF
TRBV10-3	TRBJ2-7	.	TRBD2	TGTGCCACCGCTAGCGGGGCTCTATACGAGCAGTACTTC	CATASGALYEQYF
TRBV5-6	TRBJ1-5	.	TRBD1	TGTGCCAGCAGCTTGTTCCAGGGGGCCGGGGGCAATCAGCCCCAGCATTTT	CASSLFQGAGGNQPQHF
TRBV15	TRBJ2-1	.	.	TGTGCCACCAGCAGGGCAGGACTTATCGACAATGAGCAGTTCTTC	CATSRAGLIDNEQFF
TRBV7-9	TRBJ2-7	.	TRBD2	TGTGCCAGCAGCTTCGGGGGAGGGCCGAACGAGCAGTACTTC	CASSFGGGPNEQYF
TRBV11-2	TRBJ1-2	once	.	TGTGCCAGCAGCTCAGGTGCCAGACTAACTGGCTACACCTTC	CASSSGARLTGYTF
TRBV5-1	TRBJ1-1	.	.	TGCGCCAGCAGCTTCAGCTTGAGGGAGGCCACTGAAGCTTTCTTT	CASSFSLREATEAFF
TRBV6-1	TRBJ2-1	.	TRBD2	TGTGCCAGCAGTGATCGGGAGGGGCCCTACAATGAGCAGTTCTTC	CASSDREGPYNEQFF
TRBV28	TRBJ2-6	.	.	TGTGCCAGCAGTTTAGAAGCAGGGGTCGGGGCCAACGTCCTGACTTTC	CASSLEAGVGANVLTF
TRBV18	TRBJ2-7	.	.	TGTGCCAGCTCTCGGGACGCCTCCTACGAGCAGTACTTC	CASSRDASYEQYF
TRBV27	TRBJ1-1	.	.	TGTGCCAGCAGTTTTCGAGGCGCTATGAACACTGAAGCTTTCTTT	CASSFRGAMNTEAFF
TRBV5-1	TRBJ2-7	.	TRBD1	TGCGCCAGCAGTCAGGGGACAGGGGTCGACGAGCAGTACTTC	CASSQGTGVDEQYF
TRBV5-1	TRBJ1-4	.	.	TGCGCCAGCAGCTTGAACAGGGATGAAAAACTGTTTTTT	CASSLNRDEKLFF
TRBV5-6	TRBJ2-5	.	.	TGTGCCAGCAGCGAAGGGGGGGGTCAAGAGACCCAGTACTTC	CASSEGGGQETQYF
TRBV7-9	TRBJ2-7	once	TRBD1	TGTGCCAGCAGTCCCCGCGGGACAGGGGCTCTCGAGCAGTACTTC	CASSPRGTGALEQYF
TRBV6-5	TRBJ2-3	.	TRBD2	TGTGCCAGCAGTTCATCCGGGACTAGACCAGATACGCAGTATTTT	CASSSSGTRPDTQYF
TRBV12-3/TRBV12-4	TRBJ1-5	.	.	TGTGCCAGCAGTTTAGCCGGCCAGCCCCAGCATTTT	CASSLAGQPQHF
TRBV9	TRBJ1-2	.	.	TGTGCCAGCAGCCCAACCGGGCCACTTGGCTACACCTTC	CASSPTGPLGYTF
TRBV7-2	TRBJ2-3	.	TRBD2	TGTGCCAGCAGCTTAGCTTTCCGCGGGAGTGGGGTCCCAGATACGCAGTATTTT	CASSLAFRGSGVPDTQYF
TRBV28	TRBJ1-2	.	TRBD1	TGTGCCAGCAGTTACAGGGGGCTCATTTATGGCTACACCTTC	CASSYRGLIYGYTF
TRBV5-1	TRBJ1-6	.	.	TGCGCCAGCAGCTTGGGCCCCCCTGGTGACACTAATTCACCCCTCCACTTT	CASSLGPPGDTNSPLHF
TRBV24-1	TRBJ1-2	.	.	TGTGCCACCAGTGATAGCGAGGGGCAGTGGTATGGCTACACCTTC	CATSDSEGQWYGYTF
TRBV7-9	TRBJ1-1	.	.	TGTGCCAGCAGCTCCTTCGAGGGTGAAGCTTTCTTT	CASSSFEGEAFF
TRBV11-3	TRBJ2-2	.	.	TGTGCCAGCAGCCCCAGGTCCGGGAGAGGCACCGGGGAGCTGTTTTTT	CASSPRSGRGTGELFF
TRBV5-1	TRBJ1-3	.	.	TGCGCCAGCAGCTTGGGACAGATCATCTCTGGAAACACCATATATTTT	CASSLGQIISGNTIYF
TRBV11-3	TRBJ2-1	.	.	TGTGCCAGCAGCTTAGATAGGTGGAGCGCGTCCTCCTACAATGAGCAGTTCTTC	CASSLDRWSASSYNEQFF
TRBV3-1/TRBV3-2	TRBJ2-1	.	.	TGTGCCAGCAGTGTAGCATACGACTACAATGAGCAGTTCTTC	CASSVAYDYNEQFF
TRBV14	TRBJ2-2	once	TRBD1	TGTGCCAGCAGCCGACAGGGAGCCGGGGAGCTGTTTTTT	CASSRQGAGELFF
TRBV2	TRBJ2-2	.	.	TGTGCCAGCAGTGAGTTCGGCCCTAACACCGGGGAGCTGTTTTTT	CASSEFGPNTGELFF
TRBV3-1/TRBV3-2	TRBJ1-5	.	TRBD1	TGTGCCAGCAGCCGACAGACAGGGAGCCATCAGCCCCAGCATTTT	CASSRQTGSHQPQHF
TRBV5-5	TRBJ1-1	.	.	TGTGCCAGCAGCTTAACAGGGCTGGCCACTGAAGCTTTCTTT	CASSLTGLATEAFF
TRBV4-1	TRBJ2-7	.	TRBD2	TGCGCCAGCAGCCCAGGACTAGCGGGAGGCTACGAGCAGTACTTC	CASSPGLAGGYEQYF
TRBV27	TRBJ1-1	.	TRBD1	TGTGCCAGCAGTTTATATGGGACAGGGGCCAACACTGAAGCTTTCTTT	CASSLYGTGANTEAFF
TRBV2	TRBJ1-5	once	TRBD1	TGTGCCAGCAGCCCAGCCGGACAGGGGAATCAGCCCCAGCATTTT	CASSPAGQGNQPQHF
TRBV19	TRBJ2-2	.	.	TGTGCCAGTAACCCTCGCGCCGGGGAGCTGTTTTTT	CASNPRAGELFF
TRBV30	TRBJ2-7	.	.	TGTGCCTGGAAGGTGGCTAGCGTGACCTACGAGCAGTACTTC	CAWKVASVTYEQYF
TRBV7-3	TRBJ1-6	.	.	TGTGCCAGCTCCTCAGGACTGAATTCACCCCTCCACTTT	CASSSGLNSPLHF
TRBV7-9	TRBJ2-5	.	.	TGTGCCAGCAGCTTAGCAGGGTCTGAGACCCAGTACTTC	CASSLAGSETQYF
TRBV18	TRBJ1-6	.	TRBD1	TGTGCCAGCTCACCGACAGGGTATAATTCACCCCTCCACTTT	CASSPTGYNSPLHF